These 8 T cell receptor beta chains were sequenced from one sample in a study of T cell repertoires in cytomegalovirus infection. TCRdb re-derived calls from the reads in MiXCR, one entry per CDR3 protein. The sample has over 100,000 distinct CDR3 sequences, over 9.5% seen once; the top ten hold approximately 33%. For these receptors, no antigen is known. Sequenced sample: PBMCs, sequenced either directly or after in vitro stimulation (not recorded which). The receptor source for this set is a human donor in good health (CMV status not recorded). Some clones in this sample may be carry-over from other donors' samples.

This clonotype was seen many times. The chain employs TRBV11-2 and TRBJ2-3, with 10 bases matching TRBD1. V gave up 3 bases and J gave up 6 bases; unmatched junction bases: 6. Per the germline V gene, CDR1 is SGHAT and CDR2 is FQNNGV. The CDR3 extends over 15 amino acids. CDR3 sequence (DNA): TGTGCCAGCAGCTTGGATGGGACAGGGGCGGATACGCAGTATTTT. Its protein product is CASSLDGTGADTQYF.

This chain joins TRBV29-1 and TRBJ1-4, with 7 positions matching TRBD1. This CDR3 comprises 14 residues. Per the germline V gene, CDR1 is SQVTM and CDR2 is ANQGSEA. Trimming removed 1 base from V and 6 bases from J; junction bases left unmatched: 5. CDR3 amino acids: CSVEATGTDEKLFF. In DNA form, the CDR3 reads TGCAGCGTTGAAGCCACCGGGACAGATGAAAAACTGTTTTTT. Based on the CDR3 plus reference TRBV29-1 and TRBJ1-4, the full variable domain is SAVISQKPSRDICQRGTSLTIQCQVDSQVTMMFWYRQQPGQSLTLIATANQGSEATYESGFVIDKFPISRPNLTFSTLTVSNMSPEDSSIYLCSVEATGTDEKLFFGSGTQLSVL.

This clonotype was counted a few times. This chain links TRBV7-3 with TRBJ2-1; the match to TRBD2 covers 11 bases. J lost 7 bases, V lost 2 bases, and 10 bases had no gene match. CDR3 length equals 17 residues. Germline V gene sequence: CDR1 SGHTA, CDR2 FQGTGA. The CDR3 sequence is CASSLQVAGGPWNEQFF. DNA for the CDR3: TGTGCCAGCAGCTTACAGGTAGCGGGAGGGCCCTGGAATGAGCAGTTCTTC.

This clonotype was seen many times. The chain is built from TRBV7-9 and TRBJ1-1, with no clear D. Trimming stripped 2 bases from V and 5 bases from J, with 24 bases between. CDR3 length: 18 residues. Looked up from germline, CDR1 is SEHNR and CDR2 is FQNEAQ (reference sequence). CDR3: CASSLFPSLRAKRTEAFF. The CDR3 DNA follows: TGTGCCAGCAGCTTATTTCCCAGTCTGAGGGCCAAGCGGACTGAAGCTTTCTTT.

This clonotype was observed at least ten times. The chain employs TRBV2 and TRBJ2-5, with D possibly being TRBD1 or TRBD2 (5 bases each). The V end was cut by 8 bases, the J end by 5 bases, with 12 bases between. The CDR3 runs 12 residues. The V gene's germline CDR1 is SNHLY and CDR2 FYNNEI. CDR3 in amino acids: CASHRDAETQYF. The DNA for the CDR3 is TGTGCCAGCCACCGGGACGCGGAGACCCAGTACTTC.

There are a few counts of this clonotype. V gene TRBV7-2 combines with J gene TRBJ2-2; a weak D match, TRBD2 (6 bases). CDR1 and CDR2 (germline): SGHTA, FQGNSA. V was trimmed by 5 bases and J by 7 bases, leaving 20 bases between them. CDR3 length: 16 residues. Here the CDR3 DNA reads TGTGCCAGCAGCCGCTCCGGGGGAAGGAAAGGCGGGGAGCTGTTTTTT. Translated: CASSRSGGRKGGELFF.

The table lists this clonotype with many counts. The V gene is TRBV7-2, the J gene TRBJ1-2; D is ambiguous. Germline CDR1 reads SGHTA; CDR2 reads FQGNSA. This CDR3 has 15 residues. Between the trimmed V and J ends, which lost 2 bases and 7 bases, there was a span of 17 bases. Written as DNA, the CDR3 is TGTGCCAGCAGCTTAAAATCGGCTGGAATAGGTGGCTACACCTTC. This sequence encodes CASSLKSAGIGGYTF.

The V gene is TRBV19, the J gene TRBJ2-1; D remains unclear. Looked up from germline, CDR1 is LNHDA and CDR2 is SQIVND (reference sequence). With 7 bases removed from V and 0 bases from J, the gap between germline ends came to 13 bases. The CDR3 runs to 15 residues. CDR3 loop: CASNQLKSSYNEQFF. The DNA for the CDR3 is TGTGCCAGTAATCAATTAAAGAGCTCCTACAATGAGCAGTTCTTC.